This T cell receptor beta chain derives from a study of CD8+ T cells in alopecia areata. Study-wide context: C3H/HeJ donors with spontaneous alopecia, about 6-12 months old, supplied skin grafts to roughly 6-11-week-old female C3H/HeJ mice. Whole-study findings and limits: It was lesional scalp, especially alopecia totalis/universalis, that showed higher clonality than normal scalp. Scalp samples also yield sequences of resident alphabeta T cells from normal skin.

CD4, CD8alpha, NKG2D, NKG2ACE and other markers guided sorting of pooled cutaneous lymph node cells. CDR1 is FNHDT and CDR2 is SITEND in the germline V gene (reference sequence). This CDR3 is built from 15 residues. V lost 6 bases, J lost 0 bases, and 4 bases stayed unmatched. With regard to this clone: Its cognate antigen is unknown. Genes here carry mouse names. The sequence runs out 4 residues before the end of the CDR3; the remainder is reconstructed from the germline J gene.

As the sequencing template, cDNA was produced by extracting RNA and reverse transcribing it. Assay: immunoSEQ multiplex PCR; the TCRdb copy retains only in-frame clones and omits some. This repertoire holds under 350,000 clones, and none appear only once. This TCR derives from a C3H/HeJ mouse with alopecia areata. This line is of MHC haplotype H2-k. V gene TRBV19 combines with J gene TRBJ2-5; the match to TRBD2 covers 10 bases. Specimen: CD4+ T cells sorted from a lymph node. The sequenced CDR3 bases are TGTGCCAGCACACTGGGGGGGGTTAACCAAGAC. Amino acids: CASTLGGVNQD. The entire CDR3 sequence reads CASTLGGVNQDTQYF.